This T cell receptor beta chain is from a study of vaccination and CD4 T cells after COVID-19. Study context: Median time from COVID diagnosis to post-COVID sampling was more than 95 days (35 to 161). Overlapping peptides of the spike proteins of SARS-CoV-2, HCoV-NL63, HCoV-OC43 and HCoV-229E were used for cell stimulation.

Regarding this clonotype: The target antigen is unknown.

The Oncomine TCR Beta short-read assay generated sequence data from the DNA of cultured CD4+ T cells. TCRdb independently ran MiXCR on the PCR reads; one entry per CDR3 protein. This table holds 15,000 to 20,000 distinct CDR3 sequences, roughly three fifths found once. V was pared by 6 bases and J by 9 bases, with 8 bases of the junction left unmatched. The germline V gene encodes CDR1 DFQATT and CDR2 SNEGSKA (reference sequence). The CDR3 contains 12 residues. Treatment denoted: roughly 11-day PBMC culture with coronavirus spike peptide pools or control peptides (ViraFEST assay). TCRs were sequenced by ViraFEST after antigen-specific T cells had been expanded with peptide pools.

The sequence was collected from a human donor who had recovered from COVID-19. This chain links TRBV20-1 with TRBJ2-1; 7 bases agree with TRBD2. Sequences were obtained from CD4+ T cells from blood, cultured in vitro. The chain's CDR3 is CSALAGVGEQFF. CDR3 bases: TGCAGTGCCCTGGCGGGGGTGGGTGAGCAGTTCTTC.